This T cell receptor (beta chain) was found in a study of T cells in Graves' hyperthyroidism and ophthalmopathy. General study points: Before onset, by a median of around 6.1 months, the model predicted ophthalmopathy.

Per the germline V gene, CDR1 is MDHEN and CDR2 is SYDVKM. V was trimmed by 6 bases and J by 3 bases, leaving 9 bases between them. There are 13 residues in the CDR3. This clonotype was counted between two and nine times. What it binds is unknown. Under 3 months was the duration of disease in ophthalmopathy patients, who also had a Clinical Activity Score of at least 3 and a NOSPECS grade of at least 4. Reasons for excluding patients were uncontrolled infection, other autoimmune disease, pregnancy or lactation. From RNA transcripts, TCR beta CDR3 regions were amplified. TCR CDR3 regions were first amplified by RT-PCR with HTBI primers. Each CDR3 protein is one row after TCRdb ran MiXCR on the multiplex PCR reads. The sample has hundreds of thousands of distinct CDR3 sequences, 22% seen once.

The sequence was collected from a woman aged 65 to 85 with Graves' ophthalmopathy. This chain joins TRBV28 and TRBJ2-1; tentatively, D is TRBD2 (5 bases). The specimen sequenced was blood. The CDR3 sequence is CASRTTNYNEQFF. CDR3 in DNA: TGTGCCAGCAGGACGACTAACTACAATGAGCAGTTCTTC.